The 32 T cell receptor beta chains listed next were all sequenced from one sample in a study of post-analysis software for immune sequencing data. Study-level findings and limits: Higher frequency in patients than in controls was seen for roughly 5 TRBV segments, with TRBV5-6, TRBV5-1 and TRBV20-1 among them.

TCR beta cDNA libraries included unique molecular identifiers. TCRdb used MiXCR to reprocess the PCR reads, holding one entry per CDR3 protein. The table includes 180,000 or so distinct CDR3 sequences, approximately 28% detected once. These TCRs' antigens remain unknown. The source material was blood. These receptors were taken from a girl aged 2 to 17 with multiple sclerosis.

J is TRBJ2-4 and V is TRBV30; weak D call: TRBD2 (6 bases). The J call is doubtful: the DNA matches TRBJ2-7 better. CDR3 length: 15 amino acids. The germline CDR1 and CDR2 sequences are GTSNPN and SVGIG (reference sequence). The CDR3 here is CAWSVQAGTSYEQYF. The CDR3 DNA reads as TGTGCCTGGAGTGTACAGGCGGGAACCTCCTACGAGCAGTACTTC.

This clonotype has only a few counts. The rearrangement joins TRBV7-8 to TRBJ2-5, with 7 nucleotides matching TRBD2. V lost 5 bases, J lost 6 bases, and 15 bases stayed unmatched. Germline CDR1 reads SGHVS; CDR2 reads FQNEAQ. The CDR3 runs to 16 residues. CDR3 coding DNA: TGTGCCAGCAGCCCAACCTTGGCGGGAGATCAGCAGACCCAGTACTTC. It is translated as CASSPTLAGDQQTQYF.

V is TRBV3-1 and J is TRBJ2-7, with TRBD1 matching 8 bases. This CDR3 is 14 amino acids long. The V gene end was trimmed by 0 bases and the J gene end by 7 bases; junction bases not matched to a gene: 5. Germline V gene data show CDR1 as LGHDT and CDR2 as YNNKEL (reference sequence). The CDR3 bases are TGTGCCAGCAGCCAAGACCCAGGGGGCGGAGAGCAGTACTTC. It yields the protein CASSQDPGGGEQYF.

This clonotype was counted ten times or more. This rearrangement joins TRBV28 to TRBJ2-7; possibly TRBD1 for D (6 bases). This CDR3 spans 12 amino acids. CDR1 MDHEN and CDR2 SYDVKM come from the germline V gene. Trimming pared 5 bases from V and 3 bases from J, leaving 8 bases between. This CDR3 reads CASSDRIYEQYF. The CDR3 DNA sequence: TGTGCCAGCAGTGACAGGATCTACGAGCAGTACTTC.

The V and J genes are TRBV29-1 and TRBJ1-1, with a possible D match to TRBD1 (5 bases). The V end was cut by 1 base, the J end by 5 bases, with 20 bases between. CDR1 and CDR2 from the germline V gene are SQVTM and ANQGSEA. The CDR3 is 16 residues long. Here the CDR3 DNA reads TGCAGCGTTGAAGCCTTTAACAGGCCCATGCGGACTGAAGCTTTCTTT. It translates to CSVEAFNRPMRTEAFF.

Concerning this clonotype: Being one base from a much bigger clone, this may be a read error. The V gene is TRBV2, the J gene TRBJ2-1, with D unresolved. Per the germline V gene, CDR1 is SNHLY and CDR2 is FYNNEI. This CDR3 region has 14 residues. With 5 bases removed from V and 7 bases from J, the gap between germline ends came to 15 bases. The CDR3 DNA reads TGTGCCAGCAGTTCCCAAATTGGCGGTAATGAGCAGTTCTTC. Translating it yields CASSSQIGGNEQFF.

This clonotype was seen many times. The chain employs TRBV29-1 and TRBJ2-5; weak D call: TRBD2 (6 bases). The CDR3 has 15 amino acids. V shed 0 bases and J shed 1 base, with 12 bases lying between them. CDR1 is SQVTM, CDR2 ANQGSEA, per germline. In DNA, the CDR3 is TGCAGCGTTGAAGATAGCGGCGGAGCCCAAGAGACCCAGTACTTC. Translated: CSVEDSGGAQETQYF.

This clonotype appeared a few times. The V call is TRBV10-3, the J call TRBJ2-2; no clear D gene. V was pared by 2 bases and J by 5 bases, with 12 bases between. Germline V gene lookup returns CDR1 ENHRY and CDR2 SYGVKD. The CDR3 sequence is 15 residues long. The DNA for the CDR3 is TGTGCCATCAGTGAGGTTCGAATGGGTACCGGGGAGCTGTTTTTT. Protein sequence: CAISEVRMGTGELFF.

The rearrangement joins TRBV4-1 to TRBJ1-3; no firm D call. V gave up 3 bases and J gave up 1 base, with 7 bases separating them. Germline CDR1 is MGHRA and CDR2 is YSYEKL. CDR3 length: 14 amino acids. For the CDR3, the DNA is TGCGCCAGCAGCCAGGACTGGTCTGGAAACACCATATATTTT. Its protein product is CASSQDWSGNTIYF.

This clonotype appeared a few times. CDR3 sequence: CSARVPPGGGLGDQPQHF. DNA of the CDR3: TGCAGTGCTAGAGTTCCCCCAGGGGGAGGCTTGGGGGATCAGCCCCAGCATTTT. This chain uses TRBV20-1 with TRBJ1-5, with 7 bases aligning to TRBD1. This CDR3 comprises 18 residues. Germline V CDR1 and CDR2: DFQATT, SNEGSKA (reference sequence). V shed 1 base and J 5 bases; nucleotides not matched to a gene: 17.

This clonotype was observed at least ten times. The chain uses TRBV5-4 and TRBJ2-3; D is uncertain. The V end lost 0 bases, the J end lost 3 bases, and 8 bases lay between the germline ends. Germline values: CDR1 SGHNT, CDR2 YYREEE (reference sequence). CDR3 length: 14 amino acids. Here the CDR3 DNA reads TGTGCCAGCAGCTTGGTAGCTCAGACAGATACGCAGTATTTT. Its translation: CASSLVAQTDTQYF.

This clonotype was picked up a small number of times. Just one base apart from a much larger clone, this may be a read error. The chain has TRBV6-2 or TRBV6-3 and TRBJ2-3, with 11 bases aligning to TRBD2. With 2 bases clipped from V and 8 bases from J, the junction kept 6 bases outside the gene matches. Germline CDR1 MNHEY, CDR2 SVGEGT. The CDR3 spans 15 residues. The CDR3 sequence is CASSYASSGRCTQYF. The CDR3 DNA reads as TGTGCCAGCAGTTACGCGTCTAGCGGGAGGTGTACGCAGTATTTT.

This clonotype was found many times. The CDR3 coding sequence is TGTGCCACCTCAGTGACGGGCCATCAGCCCCAGCATTTT. This gives the protein CATSVTGHQPQHF. This chain connects TRBV6-5 to TRBJ1-5; D not certain. The CDR3 has 13 residues. The V end lost 10 bases, the J end lost 5 bases, and 15 bases lay between the germline ends. From germline, CDR1 is MNHEY and CDR2 SVGAGI.

Worth noting for this clonotype: Just one base apart from a much larger clone, this may be a read error. This chain links TRBV5-1 with TRBJ2-3; D not certain. Trimming removed 1 base at V and 4 bases at J, with 4 bases between. The CDR3 has 12 residues. The germline V gene encodes CDR1 SGHRS and CDR2 YFSETQ. The CDR3 nucleotides are TGCGCCAGCAGCTTGTCTTCAGATACGCAGTATTTT. This gives the protein CASSLSSDTQYF. The whole variable domain, remainder taken from reference TRBV5-1 and TRBJ2-3, is KAGVTQTPRYLIKTRGQQVTLSCSPISGHRSVSWYQQTPGQGLQFLFEYFSETQRNKGNFPGRFSGRQFSNSRSEMNVSTLELGDSALYLCASSLSSDTQYFGPGTRLTVL.

In this sample, this clonotype turned up many times. J is TRBJ1-5 and V is TRBV10-3, with 9 bases fitting TRBD1. From germline, CDR1 is ENHRY and CDR2 SYGVKD. The CDR3 has 15 amino acids. The J segment lost 5 bases and the V segment lost 5 bases, leaving 7 bases of the junction unmatched. Here the CDR3 DNA reads TGTGCCATCAGTCCGGGACAGGGTGGGTATCAGCCCCAGCATTTT. It encodes CAISPGQGGYQPQHF.

This chain uses TRBV20-1 with TRBJ1-4; 8 bases map to TRBD1. The CDR3 totals 14 residues. With V trimmed by 3 bases and J by 8 bases, 8 bases remained unmatched. Germline V gene lookup returns CDR1 DFQATT and CDR2 SNEGSKA (reference sequence). In nucleotides, the CDR3 is TGCAGTGCTAGGAGACAGGGGCGTTTAGAAAAACTGTTTTTT. Its translation is CSARRQGRLEKLFF.

The chain joins TRBV6-4 to TRBJ2-2, with 10 bases matching TRBD2. The CDR3 runs to 16 residues. Germline V CDR1 and CDR2: MRHNA, SNTAGT. Trimming took 3 bases from V and 1 from J; bases not matched to a gene: 2. Here the CDR3 reads CASSELAGQNTGELFF. The CDR3 nucleotides are TGTGCCAGCAGTGAACTAGCGGGACAGAACACCGGGGAGCTGTTTTTT.

This clonotype has just a few counts. The J gene is TRBJ2-7, the V gene TRBV30, with 9 bases aligning to TRBD2. The CDR3 runs to 16 residues. Germline trimming cut 2 bases from V and 3 bases from J; bases unmatched to any gene: 11. The germline CDR1 and CDR2 sequences are GTSNPN and SVGIG (reference sequence). The CDR3 protein is CAWSRGLAGMIYEQYF. CDR3 DNA sequence: TGTGCCTGGAGTAGGGGTCTAGCGGGGATGATCTACGAGCAGTACTTC.

This clonotype was picked up many times. The chain combines TRBV29-1 with TRBJ1-6, with D hard to call. The germline CDR1 and CDR2 sequences are SQVTM and ANQGSEA. The V end was cut by 3 bases, the J end by 5 bases, with 11 bases between. The CDR3 covers 14 residues. CDR3 nucleotides: TGCAGCGTTGAGCCGCAGGTCCATAATTCACCCCTCCACTTT. As protein: CSVEPQVHNSPLHF.

With respect to this clonotype: A much larger clone differs from this one at a single base, so this may be a read error. The chain joins TRBV5-6 to TRBJ2-7; the D gene is possibly TRBD1 (5 bases). The J call may be in error: the DNA end matches TRBJ2-4 better. Germline CDR1 reads SGHDT; CDR2 reads YYEEEE. CDR3 size: 15 residues. DNA for the CDR3: TGTGCCTGCAGCTCGGTAGGGGTTACCAAAAACATTCAGTACTTC. Amino acids: CACSSVGVTKNIQYF.

This clonotype has ten or more counts. V and J are TRBV15 and TRBJ2-6; a weak D match, TRBD1 (5 bases). This CDR3 contains 16 residues. Trimming took 1 base from V and 1 from J, leaving 8 bases between them. Germline lookup yields CDR1 LNHNV and CDR2 YYDKDF (reference sequence). The CDR3 sequence is CATSRVGRSGANVLTF. CDR3 DNA: TGTGCCACCAGCAGAGTGGGGCGATCTGGGGCCAACGTCCTGACTTTC.

The chain has TRBV5-1 and TRBJ1-1; D may be TRBD1 (6 bases). CDR3 size: 15 residues. Germline CDR1 and CDR2: SGHRS and YFSETQ. With 5 bases removed from V and 3 bases from J, the gap between germline ends came to 17 bases. The CDR3 here is CASSDQGRGDTEAFF. DNA of the CDR3: TGCGCCAGCAGTGACCAGGGGCGGGGTGACACTGAAGCTTTCTTT.

This clonotype turned up a few times. The chain uses TRBV18 and TRBJ2-1; D assignment may be TRBD1 or TRBD2 (6 bases each). The CDR3 spans 15 residues. V lost 5 bases, J lost 4 bases, and 15 bases lay in between. The germline CDR1 and CDR2 sequences are KGHSH and LQKENI. The CDR3 loop is CASSDGKGGYNEQFF. CDR3 DNA: TGTGCCAGCTCAGACGGAAAGGGGGGATACAATGAGCAGTTCTTC. The full variable domain, completed using reference TRBV18 and TRBJ2-1, is NAGVMQNPRHLVRRRGQEARLRCSPMKGHSHVYWYRQLPEEGLKFMVYLQKENIIDESGMPKERFSAEFPKEGPSILRIQQVVRGDSAAYFCASSDGKGGYNEQFFGPGTRLTVL.

The rearrangement uses TRBV14 and TRBJ1-2; weak D call: TRBD1 (5 bases). Trimming stripped 4 bases from V and 0 bases from J, with 9 bases between. The CDR3 has 14 amino acids. Germline V gives CDR1 SGHDN, CDR2 FVKESK. CDR3 bases: TGTGCCAGCAGCCCCTTGACAGCTAACTATGGCTACACCTTC. Encoded protein: CASSPLTANYGYTF.

This clonotype was seen ten or more times. The DNA of the CDR3 is TGTGCCAGCAGCTTGGTAGGGGGTTACGGCGAGCAGTACTTC. Translation gives CASSLVGGYGEQYF. The chain joins TRBV5-6 to TRBJ2-5; possibly TRBD1 for D (6 bases). TRBJ2-7 explains the end of the DNA better; the J call may be wrong. Germline values: CDR1 SGHDT, CDR2 YYEEEE. CDR3 size: 14 residues.

Concerning this clonotype: A much bigger clone sits one base away, suggesting this may be a read error. The chain carries TRBV20-1 and TRBJ2-4, with a tentative D call TRBD2 (6 bases). The end of the DNA aligns better with TRBJ2-7, so the J call may be wrong. The length of the CDR3 is 14 residues. Germline CDR1 DFQATT, CDR2 SNEGSKA (reference sequence). The CDR3 loop is CSASAVGGSYEQYF. CDR3 DNA: TGCAGTGCTAGTGCTGTGGGGGGATCCTACGAGCAGTACTTC.

The chain is built from TRBV5-6 and TRBJ2-1; D unresolved. V was cut by 4 bases and J by 0 bases, with 11 bases left in between. CDR3 size: 15 residues. Germline CDR1 and CDR2: SGHDT and YYEEEE. CDR3 protein: CASSPIPSSYNEQFF. Written as DNA, the CDR3 is TGTGCCAGCAGCCCGATCCCAAGCTCCTACAATGAGCAGTTCTTC.

The sample holds one count of this clonotype. This may be a read error, as it is one base from a much larger clone. CDR3 in DNA: TGTGCCTCCAGCAGAGACCATCCGGGACAGGGGGCACGTGAGCAGTTCTTC. It yields the protein CASSRDHPGQGAREQFF. V gene TRBV15 combines with J gene TRBJ2-1, with 12 bases aligning to TRBD1. Germline V lookup: CDR1 LNHNV, CDR2 YYDKDF (reference sequence). The CDR3 totals 17 residues.

Many counts were recorded for this clonotype. This chain links TRBV20-1 with TRBJ2-7; TRBD2 is a possible D gene (6 bases). The germline V and J ends were trimmed by 5 bases and 4 bases, with 15 bases remaining between them. This CDR3 region has 13 residues. Per germline, CDR1 DFQATT and CDR2 SNEGSKA (reference sequence). DNA of the CDR3: TGCAGTGCTCGGGACTGGGAGCGGTACGAGCAGTACTTC. Its translation: CSARDWERYEQYF.

The chain has TRBV2 and TRBJ2-2, with 8 bases lining up with TRBD1. Unmatched junction bases numbered 3, after V lost 6 bases and J lost 0 bases. The CDR3 has 15 amino acids. Looked up from germline, CDR1 is SNHLY and CDR2 is FYNNEI. CDR3 sequence (DNA): TGTGCCAGCAGGATGACAGGGGCGAACACCGGGGAGCTGTTTTTT. It specifies CASRMTGANTGELFF.

This clonotype was observed at least ten times. The chain joins TRBV6-5 to TRBJ2-1; 15 bases fit TRBD2. V lost 7 bases, J lost 8 bases, and 9 bases stayed unmatched. Per germline, CDR1 MNHEY and CDR2 SVGAGI. CDR3 size: 16 residues. This chain's CDR3 is CASMVGLAGGLDEQFF. The CDR3 DNA follows: TGTGCCAGCATGGTCGGACTAGCGGGAGGGCTTGATGAGCAGTTCTTC.

This clonotype was detected a few times. The rearrangement joins TRBV29-1 to TRBJ1-2, with 10 positions matching TRBD1. V dropped 7 bases and J dropped 6; count of bases not matched to a gene: 14. Looked up from germline, CDR1 is SQVTM and CDR2 is ANQGSEA. This CDR3 spans 15 amino acids. The CDR3 coding sequence is TGCAGCGCCCGGGACAGGGGCTTTGATAGGAATGGCTACACCTTC. Its translation is CSARDRGFDRNGYTF.